This entry is about one TCR beta chain. The sample belongs to a study of shared clonotypes between healthy human individuals. Assay used: immunoSEQ multiplex PCR; TCRdb lists only in-frame clones, some missing. In the table there are about 690,000 clones, roughly 87% of which are singletons. V was clipped by 4 bases and J by 0 bases, with 11 bases between them. This CDR3 has 15 amino acids. Germline assignment: CDR1 LNHNV and CDR2 YYDKDF (reference sequence). The CD8 memory sample joined CD45RO+ cells and CCR7-negative CD45RA+ cells. This TCR came from a man younger than 35 in good health. Some clones in this sample may be carry-over from other donors' samples. V gene TRBV15 combines with J gene TRBJ2-3; D uncertain. Input material: memory CD8+ T cells from PBMCs. Noted subset: CD45RO+ cells pooled with CCR7-negative TemRA cells. The DNA for the CDR3 is TGTGCCACCAGCAAACGGGTCTCTAGCACAGATACGCAGTATTTT. The encoded protein is CATSKRVSSTDTQYF.